One and the same sample provided the 4 T cell receptor beta chains below, sequenced in a study of shared T cell receptors in the human thymus. The protocol was immunoSEQ multiplex PCR, while the TCRdb copy is restricted to in-frame clones and leaves out a portion. The sample carries roughly 710,000 clones, 75% to 90% recorded once. The sample was also reused in another study, on human thymus T cells.

Sequencing was done on a sample of thymocytes. Receptors originate from a girl in the first two years of life with a congenital heart defect.

V is TRBV6-5 and J is TRBJ2-5; TRBD2 might be the D (7 bases). Germline CDR1 is MNHEY and CDR2 is SVGAGI. The CDR3 is 14 residues long. Trimming removed 0 bases at V and 4 bases at J, with 9 bases between. CDR3 nucleotide sequence: TGTGCCAGCAGTTACTCGGGGGGGCCAGAGACCCAGTACTTC. This codes for CASSYSGGPETQYF.

The chain has TRBV5-4 and TRBJ2-7, with TRBD2 matching over 7 bases. The CDR3 consists of 14 residues. The germline CDR1 and CDR2 sequences are SGHNT and YYREEE (reference sequence). The trim removed 4 bases at V and 0 bases at J, leaving 4 bases unmatched. The CDR3 here is CASSPRGGSYEQYF. The CDR3 region has the DNA TGTGCCAGCAGCCCCCGCGGGGGCTCCTACGAGCAGTACTTC. Drawing the rest from reference TRBV5-4 and TRBJ2-7, the complete variable domain is ETGVTQSPTHLIKTRGQQVTLRCSSQSGHNTVSWYQQALGQGPQFIFQYYREEENGRGNFPPRFSGLQFPNYSSELNVNALELDDSALYLCASSPRGGSYEQYFGPGTRLTVT.

The V gene is TRBV7-2, the J gene TRBJ1-3; 12 bases are a match to TRBD1. The germline V gene has CDR1 SGHTA and CDR2 FQGNSA. J was trimmed by 0 bases and V by 4 bases; bases with no gene match: 1. This CDR3 region has 16 residues. In nucleotides, the CDR3 is TGTGCCAGCAGCTCGGGACAGGGGGCCTCTGGAAACACCATATATTTT. Its protein is CASSSGQGASGNTIYF.

This clone was detected a few times. The chain is built from TRBV19 and TRBJ1-5, with 12 nucleotides matching TRBD1. CDR3 length: 18 amino acids. V dropped 5 bases and J dropped 2; count of bases not matched to a gene: 10. Per germline, CDR1 LNHDA and CDR2 SQIVND (reference sequence). CDR3 nucleotide sequence: TGTGCCAGTAGTTTCGGGGACAGGGGGCGGAAGGGCAATCAGCCCCAGCATTTT. Its translation is CASSFGDRGRKGNQPQHF.